The 25 T cell receptor beta chains presented below share a single source sample, sequenced in a study of cytomegalovirus exposure and HLA in healthy donors. 13 Jbeta primers and 60 Vbeta primers were used for the PCR. Here immunoSEQ multiplex PCR was the method, and the copy in TCRdb shows in-frame clones only, minus some. The sample includes about 140,000 clones, about 66% of them seen just once. The sequenced material came from PBMCs. The source is a male donor in good health and CMV-seronegative.

V and J are TRBV7-6 and TRBJ2-3; 9 bases fit TRBD1. CDR3 size: 12 residues. V gave up 4 bases and J gave up 8 bases; unmatched junction bases: 1. The germline CDR1 and CDR2 sequences are SGHVS and FNYEAQ. The CDR3 here is CASSSQGATQYF. The CDR3 DNA is TGTGCCAGCAGCTCACAGGGGGCTACGCAGTATTTT.

The V call is TRBV18, the J call TRBJ1-6; D gene ambiguous. The V gene's germline CDR1 is KGHSH and CDR2 LQKENI. The ends were cut back, 8 bases at V and 7 bases at J, with 12 bases in the middle. There are 13 residues in the CDR3. Here the CDR3 DNA reads TGTGCCAGCACCCCCACGGGAAATTCACCCCTCCACTTT. It translates to CASTPTGNSPLHF.

The chain couples TRBV30 to TRBJ2-5; TRBD1 is a possible D gene (6 bases). This CDR3 is 13 amino acids long. V lost 5 bases, J lost 1 base, and 11 bases lay in between. Germline CDR1 GTSNPN, CDR2 SVGIG (reference sequence). CDR3 protein: CAWLGQLQETQYF. CDR3 nucleotides: TGTGCCTGGCTAGGACAGCTCCAAGAGACCCAGTACTTC.

This chain connects TRBV5-1 to TRBJ2-7, with 14 nucleotides matching TRBD2. Germline CDR1 SGHRS, CDR2 YFSETQ. There are 14 residues in the CDR3. CDR3 amino acids: CASGTSGGPREQYF. For the CDR3, the DNA is TGCGCTAGTGGGACTAGCGGGGGACCCCGCGAGCAGTACTTC. Full variable domain (remainder filled in from reference TRBV5-1 and TRBJ2-7): KAGVTQTPRYLIKTRGQQVTLSCSPISGHRSVSWYQQTPGQGLQFLFEYFSETQRNKGNFPGRFSGRQFSNSRSEMNVSTLELGDSALYLCASGTSGGPREQYFGPGTRLTVT.

The chain couples TRBV7-8 to TRBJ1-1; no clear D gene. The V gene's germline CDR1 is SGHVS and CDR2 FQNEAQ. V shed 2 bases and J shed 7 bases, with 8 bases lying between them. CDR3 length: 12 residues. The DNA of the CDR3 is TGTGCCAGCAGCTTATTAACTGATGAAGCTTTCTTT. Translating gives CASSLLTDEAFF. Full variable domain (missing parts from reference TRBV7-8 and TRBJ1-1): GAGVSQSPRYKVAKRGQDVALRCDPISGHVSLFWYQQALGQGPEFLTYFQNEAQLDKSGLPSDRFFAERPEGSVSTLKIQRTQQEDSAVYLCASSLLTDEAFFGQGTRLTVV.

V is TRBV28 and J is TRBJ2-5; tentatively, D is TRBD2 (6 bases). The tail of the sequence fits TRBJ2-7 better, so the J call may be wrong. CDR1 is MDHEN, CDR2 SYDVKM, per germline. This CDR3 comprises 20 residues. CDR3 DNA: TGTGCCAGCAGTTTCCGGTGGGGCCCGACGGGACTGCCGTCGGGCTACGAGCAGTACTTC. Protein: CASSFRWGPTGLPSGYEQYF.

The chain combines TRBV2 with TRBJ2-3; 7 positions match TRBD2. CDR1 is SNHLY, CDR2 FYNNEI, per germline. CDR3 length equals 13 residues. J lost 2 bases, V lost 6 bases, and 2 bases had no gene match. CDR3 loop: CASRGTITDTQYF. The CDR3 nucleotides read TGTGCCAGCAGGGGGACTATCACAGATACGCAGTATTTT.

This clone has only a few counts. The chain is built from TRBV28 and TRBJ1-5; 8 bases agree with TRBD1. CDR3 length equals 15 residues. Germline values: CDR1 MDHEN, CDR2 SYDVKM. After removal of 8 bases from V and 5 bases from J, the junction contained 11 bases not matched to a gene. CDR3 in amino acids: CASSTPGQVDQPQHF. Here the CDR3 DNA reads TGTGCCAGCTCTACGCCGGGACAGGTGGATCAGCCCCAGCATTTT.

Only a few counts were recorded for this clone. The chain employs TRBV18 and TRBJ2-3; possible D gene TRBD1, 5 bases. The ends were cut back, 4 bases at V and 0 bases at J, with 14 bases in the middle. Per the germline V gene, CDR1 is KGHSH and CDR2 is LQKENI. The CDR3 totals 16 residues. The CDR3 region has the DNA TGTGCCAGCTCACAAACCAGGGTGATTAGCACAGATACGCAGTATTTT. Translated, it gives CASSQTRVISTDTQYF.

The chain carries TRBV28 and TRBJ2-7; possibly TRBD2 for D (5 bases). Deletions cut 3 bases from V and 2 bases from J, with 11 bases between. The germline V gene has CDR1 MDHEN and CDR2 SYDVKM. The CDR3 has 14 amino acids. This CDR3 reads CASSLAGGTYEQYF. The DNA of the CDR3 is TGTGCCAGCAGTTTGGCCGGAGGAACCTACGAGCAGTACTTC.

V is TRBV6-1 and J is TRBJ1-5; unclear D gene. CDR1 and CDR2 (germline): MNHNS, SASEGT. This CDR3 is built from 13 residues. The V end was cut by 3 bases, the J end by 6 bases, with 9 bases between. The CDR3 sequence is CASSDLVSQPQHF. The CDR3 DNA is TGTGCCAGCAGTGACCTGGTGAGTCAGCCCCAGCATTTT.

This clone has only a few counts. The same CDR3 can be traced to other DNA sequences in this sample. This chain joins TRBV7-9 and TRBJ1-1; 7 positions match TRBD1. J lost 0 bases, V lost 8 bases, and 3 bases had no gene match. The CDR3 contains 13 residues. Per the germline V gene, CDR1 is SEHNR and CDR2 is FQNEAQ (reference sequence). The CDR3 spells CASRGQLNTEAFF. The CDR3 DNA is TGTGCCAGCCGGGGACAGCTGAACACTGAAGCTTTCTTT.

The V call is TRBV19, the J call TRBJ1-2; tentatively, D is TRBD1 (5 bases). This CDR3 contains 14 residues. Germline V lookup: CDR1 LNHDA, CDR2 SQIVND (reference sequence). Trimming removed 3 bases from V and 4 bases from J, with 12 bases in between. Written as DNA, the CDR3 is TGTGCCAGTAGTATCGGCAGGGCCTCCTATGGCTACACCTTC. As protein: CASSIGRASYGYTF.

In this sample, this clone turned up a few times. This chain links TRBV9 with TRBJ2-5; no clear D. CDR3 size: 12 residues. V lost 3 bases to trimming and J lost 4 bases, with 7 bases between them. CDR1 and CDR2 (germline): SGDLS, YYNGEE. The CDR3 reads CASSAAGETQYF. The CDR3 DNA reads TGTGCCAGCAGCGCCGCAGGAGAGACCCAGTACTTC.

The chain recombines TRBV29-1 with TRBJ1-2; D is ambiguous. There are 12 residues in the CDR3. The germline V and J ends were trimmed by 6 bases and 4 bases, with 12 bases remaining between them. Germline CDR1 reads SQVTM; CDR2 reads ANQGSEA. The CDR3 nucleotides are TGCAGCGTCCCCCCGTCGGTCTATGGCTACACCTTC. This codes for CSVPPSVYGYTF.

The rearrangement links TRBV6-5 to TRBJ2-5, with 14 bases lining up with TRBD2. CDR3 length equals 16 residues. Trimming took 4 bases from V and 5 from J; bases not matched to a gene: 6. Germline V lookup: CDR1 MNHEY, CDR2 SVGAGI. DNA of the CDR3: TGTGCCAGCAGTTTCGGGACTAGCGGGGGACGGGAGACCCAGTACTTC. Translation: CASSFGTSGGRETQYF.

This clone was observed once. The chain recombines TRBV7-9 with TRBJ2-7; the match to TRBD1 covers 8 bases. V lost 3 bases to trimming and J lost 3 bases; unmatched junction nucleotides: 4. The CDR3 runs to 14 residues. The germline gives CDR1 SEHNR, CDR2 FQNEAQ (reference sequence). In DNA, the CDR3 is TGTGCCAGCAGCTTGGGGACAGGAAACTACGAGCAGTACTTC. This gives the protein CASSLGTGNYEQYF.

This sequence joins TRBV7-3 and TRBJ2-1, with 8 bases that match TRBD2. This CDR3 comprises 17 residues. V shed 2 bases, J shed 0 bases, and the junction held 6 bases outside the gene matches. Per germline, CDR1 SGHTA and CDR2 FQGTGA. CDR3: CASSLDKRGSSYNEQFF. The CDR3 DNA follows: TGTGCCAGCAGCTTAGATAAGCGGGGGAGCTCCTACAATGAGCAGTTCTTC.

The chain employs TRBV6-5 and TRBJ2-5, with 7 bases that match TRBD1. V lost 8 bases to trimming and J lost 5 bases; unmatched junction nucleotides: 14. The CDR3 loop spans 15 amino acids. Germline CDR1 and CDR2: MNHEY and SVGAGI. This CDR3 reads CASVGGSMGWETQYF. The CDR3 nucleotides are TGTGCCAGCGTAGGGGGCTCGATGGGATGGGAGACCCAGTACTTC.

The chain links TRBV7-3 to TRBJ2-6; weak D call: TRBD1 (5 bases). CDR1 is SGHTA and CDR2 is FQGTGA in the germline V gene. CDR3 length: 16 residues. The V and J ends lost 4 bases and 0 bases respectively, with 10 bases between them. The CDR3 loop is CASSSGPTSGANVLTF. For the CDR3, the DNA is TGTGCCAGCAGCTCAGGGCCAACCTCTGGGGCCAACGTCCTGACTTTC.

This chain connects TRBV7-2 to TRBJ1-1; D might be TRBD1 (5 bases). The CDR3 runs to 12 residues. CDR1 SGHTA and CDR2 FQGNSA come from the germline V gene. V lost 2 bases and J 6 bases, leaving 7 bases between the germline ends. CDR3 sequence (DNA): TGTGCCAGCAGCTTACTGACAGCTGAAGCTTTCTTT. It specifies CASSLLTAEAFF.

The rearrangement uses TRBV5-4 and TRBJ1-6; tentatively, D is TRBD1 (6 bases). This CDR3 region has 14 residues. In germline, CDR1 is SGHNT, CDR2 YYREEE (reference sequence). Trimming took 3 bases from V and 3 from J, leaving 7 bases between them. CDR3 loop: CASSSDSYNSPLHF. CDR3 sequence (DNA): TGTGCCAGCAGCTCGGACAGCTATAATTCACCCCTCCACTTT.

This CDR3 reads CASSPTPGLINEQFF. The CDR3 coding sequence is TGCGCCAGCAGCCCAACACCGGGACTCATAAATGAGCAGTTCTTC. The V gene is TRBV5-1, the J gene TRBJ2-1, with D possibly being TRBD2 (6 bases). CDR3 length equals 15 residues. Trimming took off 4 bases at V and 7 bases at J, with 18 bases between the two ends. Germline CDR1 SGHRS, CDR2 YFSETQ.

This chain joins TRBV6-5 and TRBJ2-1; tentatively, D is TRBD2 (5 bases). The CDR3 has 15 residues. With 4 bases removed from V and 0 bases from J, the gap between germline ends came to 10 bases. From germline, CDR1 is MNHEY and CDR2 SVGAGI. The CDR3 here is CASSLPGSSYNEQFF. As DNA, the CDR3 is TGTGCCAGCAGTTTACCGGGGAGCTCCTACAATGAGCAGTTCTTC.

The gene calls are TRBV28 and TRBJ1-2; 8 bases align to TRBD1. Germline CDR1 reads MDHEN; CDR2 reads SYDVKM. J gave up 4 bases and V 6 bases, and 13 bases lay outside the gene matches. The CDR3 contains 16 residues. The CDR3 here is CASRNTPDREGYGYTF. CDR3 DNA sequence: TGTGCCAGCAGGAACACCCCGGACAGGGAGGGCTATGGCTACACCTTC.